Listed here are 19 T cell receptor beta chains from one sample, sequenced in a study of type 1 and type 2 diabetes patients. The PCR template was genomic DNA. The TCR beta CDR3 region was amplified using 30 forward and 13 reverse primers. TCRdb re-derived calls from the multiplex PCR reads in MiXCR, one entry per CDR3 protein. This table has some 250,000 distinct CDR3 sequences, roughly 44% appearing once. What was sequenced was peripheral blood mononuclear cells (PBMCs). The receptors here all came from a man aged 18 to 29 with type 2 diabetes.

A word on this clonotype: Sequence at one end of the junction differs from germline and may be a read error. The chain has TRBV7-2 and TRBJ2-5, with D possibly being TRBD1 (5 bases). The germline gives CDR1 SGHTA, CDR2 FQGNSA. The CDR3 is 14 amino acids. In DNA, the CDR3 is TGTGCCAGCAGCCCCCGCCGGACAAAAGAGACCCAGAACTTC. It encodes CASSPRRTKETQNF. The entire variable domain, with the rest obtained from reference TRBV7-2 and TRBJ2-5, is as follows: GAGVSQSPSNKVTEKGKDVELRCDPISGHTALYWYRQSLGQGLEFLIYFQGNSAPDKSGLPSDRFSAERTGGSVSTLTIQRTQQEDSAVYLCASSPRRTKETQNFGPGTRLLVL.

This clonotype came up once. The chain joins TRBV25-1 to TRBJ1-6, with 7 bases aligning to TRBD1. The CDR3 has 14 residues. With V trimmed by 6 bases and J by 6 bases, 5 bases remained unmatched. The germline CDR1 and CDR2 sequences are MGHDK and SYGVNS. The CDR3 region has the DNA TGTGCCAGCAGCCAGGGGGTTTCTAATTCACCCCTCCACTTT. Its protein product is CASSQGVSNSPLHF.

The V gene is TRBV12-5, the J gene TRBJ2-7; D gene ambiguous. The ends were cut back, 0 bases at V and 0 bases at J, with 18 bases in the middle. The CDR3 is made up of 18 amino acids. Per germline, CDR1 LGHNT and CDR2 FRNRAP. DNA of the CDR3: TGTGCTAGTGGTTTGGTAGCCCCCATCGGACCCAGCTCCTACGAGCAGTACTTC. Translating gives CASGLVAPIGPSSYEQYF.

This clonotype was seen more than once but under ten times. The genes are TRBV6-5 and TRBJ1-2; possibly TRBD1 for D (5 bases). CDR3 size: 12 residues. CDR1 is MNHEY and CDR2 is SVGAGI in the germline V gene. Trimming took 4 bases from V and 7 from J, leaving 10 bases between them. CDR3 sequence (DNA): TGTGCCAGCAGTTCGGGGCAGATTGGCTACACCTTC. Amino acids: CASSSGQIGYTF.

Worth noting for this clonotype: Being one base from a much bigger clone, this may be a read error. In this CDR3 the conserved last residue, phenylalanine or tryptophan, is missing, so a read error is likely. The chain has TRBV30 and TRBJ2-5, with D maybe TRBD2 (6 bases). The J call could be wrong; TRBJ2-1 is a better fit for the DNA end. The germline CDR1 and CDR2 sequences are GTSNPN and SVGIG (reference sequence). This CDR3 spans 15 amino acids. As DNA, the CDR3 is TGTGCCTGGAGTTCGGGGGACTTACCTACCAATGAGCAGTTCCTC. Its translation: CAWSSGDLPTNEQFL.

There are a few counts of this clonotype. The chain recombines TRBV12-3 or TRBV12-4 with TRBJ1-4; D might be TRBD1 (6 bases). Trimming took off 1 base at V and 7 bases at J, with 10 bases between the two ends. The CDR3 has 14 residues. The DNA for the CDR3 is TGTGCCAGCAGTTTAGGCCAGGGGATTGAAAAACTGTTTTTT. Its translation is CASSLGQGIEKLFF.

As regards this clonotype: A much larger clonotype is one base distant, so this may be a read error. This chain joins TRBV7-8 and TRBJ1-1; no definite D call. Germline V gives CDR1 SGHVS, CDR2 FQNEAQ. The CDR3 has 14 residues. The CDR3 nucleotides are TGTGCCAGCAGCCTCAGGACCTTGAACACTGAAGCTTACTTT. Translation: CASSLRTLNTEAYF.

V usage is TRBV6-1 and J usage is TRBJ2-6; 8 positions match TRBD2. The CDR3 extends over 16 amino acids. CDR1 is MNHNS, CDR2 SASEGT, per germline. The CDR3 nucleotides are TGTGGCTTATGGCTAGCGGGTAACTCTGGGGCCAACGTCCTGACTTTC. This sequence encodes CGLWLAGNSGANVLTF.

The chain recombines TRBV18 with TRBJ2-1; TRBD1 aligns across 10 bases. The CDR3 length is 14 residues. From germline, CDR1 is KGHSH and CDR2 LQKENI. V lost 4 bases to trimming and J lost 10 bases; unmatched junction nucleotides: 7. CDR3 residues: CASSQDRGHWEQFF. Written as DNA, the CDR3 is TGTGCCAGCTCACAAGACAGGGGGCACTGGGAGCAGTTCTTC. Full variable domain (outside the CDR3, taken from reference TRBV18 and TRBJ2-1): NAGVMQNPRHLVRRRGQEARLRCSPMKGHSHVYWYRQLPEEGLKFMVYLQKENIIDESGMPKERFSAEFPKEGPSILRIQQVVRGDSAAYFCASSQDRGHWEQFFGPGTRLTVL.

This chain joins TRBV7-2 and TRBJ2-3, with a tentative D call TRBD2 (7 bases). This CDR3 has 16 amino acids. Trimming left V 0 bases short and J 3 bases short, with 13 bases between. Per germline, CDR1 SGHTA and CDR2 FQGNSA. CDR3 residues: CASSLAGRGGTDTQYF. The CDR3 coding sequence is TGTGCCAGCAGCTTAGCGGGCAGGGGAGGGACAGATACGCAGTATTTT.

The chain is built from TRBV4-1 and TRBJ2-3; the D gene is possibly TRBD2 (6 bases). CDR3 size: 14 residues. CDR1 and CDR2 from the germline V gene are MGHRA and YSYEKL. The V and J ends lost 0 bases and 6 bases respectively, with 10 bases between them. As DNA, the CDR3 is TGCGCCAGCAGCCAAGAGCGGGGTAGGGATACGCAGTATTTT. Encoded protein: CASSQERGRDTQYF.

This chain connects TRBV30 to TRBJ2-3; 7 bases line up with TRBD2. Germline loops: CDR1 GTSNPN, CDR2 SVGIG (reference sequence). The CDR3 consists of 15 residues. With V trimmed by 0 bases and J by 1 base, 4 bases remained unmatched. The CDR3 DNA reads TGTGCCTGGAGTGTCGGGCTAGCGGGCACAGATACGCAGTATTTT. Translated: CAWSVGLAGTDTQYF.

About this clonotype: Since no conserved phenylalanine or tryptophan closes the CDR3, a read error is the likely cause. The gene calls are TRBV7-2 and TRBJ1-6; D call uncertain. CDR3 size: 13 residues. The germline gives CDR1 SGHTA, CDR2 FQGNSA. The ends were cut back, 4 bases at V and 11 bases at J, with 12 bases in the middle. CDR3 coding DNA: TGTGCCAGCAGCTCCACCGGGCCAACACCCCTCCACTTG. Protein: CASSSTGPTPLHL.

This clonotype has more than one count but fewer than ten. At one boundary the junction diverges from the germline segment, which might be a read error. CDR3 sequence reads: CASSLGGDGSSYNEQFF. Written as DNA, the CDR3 is TGTGCTAGCAGCTTAGGGGGGGACGGGAGCTCCTACAATGAGCAGTTCTTC. This chain joins TRBV7-7 and TRBJ2-1; a possible D gene is TRBD2 (7 bases). The CDR3 is 17 residues long. Germline V gene data show CDR1 as SSHAT and CDR2 as FNYEAQ (reference sequence). The full variable domain, with the rest looked up from reference TRBV7-7 and TRBJ2-1, is GAGVSQSPRYKVTKRGQDVTLRCDPISSHATLYWYQQALGQGPEFLTYFNYEAQPDKSGLPSDRFSAERPEGSISTLTIQRTEQRDSAMYRCASSLGGDGSSYNEQFFGPGTRLTVL.

This clonotype turned up a few times. The chain combines TRBV20-1 with TRBJ2-1, with D uncertain. The CDR3 is 11 residues long. The germline V and J ends were trimmed by 5 bases and 3 bases, with 5 bases remaining between them. Germline V gene sequence: CDR1 DFQATT, CDR2 SNEGSKA (reference sequence). CDR3 amino acids: CSAVGYNEQFF. CDR3 DNA: TGCAGTGCTGTGGGCTACAATGAGCAGTTCTTC.

The V gene is TRBV2, the J gene TRBJ1-6; D remains ambiguous. Trimming took off 10 bases at V and 0 bases at J, with 10 bases between the two ends. CDR3 length: 14 amino acids. Germline CDR1 SNHLY, CDR2 FYNNEI. The CDR3 nucleotides read TGTGCCACTAACCCGAGCTCCTATAATTCACCCCTCCACTTT. Translation: CATNPSSYNSPLHF.

This clonotype has only a few counts. This rearrangement joins TRBV19 to TRBJ1-1; D may be TRBD1 (6 bases). Per germline, CDR1 LNHDA and CDR2 SQIVND (reference sequence). The CDR3 runs 15 residues. Trimming cost V 1 base and J 6 bases, with 15 bases left between them. The CDR3 here is CASSIAADSIPEAFF. As DNA, the CDR3 is TGTGCCAGTAGTATAGCCGCGGACAGTATCCCTGAAGCTTTCTTT.

The chain couples TRBV28 to TRBJ1-2, with TRBD1 as a possible D gene (6 bases). The germline CDR1 and CDR2 sequences are MDHEN and SYDVKM. V lost 2 bases and J 6 bases, leaving 13 bases between the germline ends. The CDR3 is made up of 14 amino acids. The chain's CDR3 is CASSLLGQQDGYTF. The CDR3 DNA reads TGTGCCAGCAGTTTACTGGGACAACAGGATGGCTACACCTTC.

Comment on this clonotype: Compared with germline, one end of the junction differs, possibly owing to a read error. The chain uses TRBV7-8 and TRBJ2-5, with D perhaps TRBD1 (7 bases). The tail of the sequence fits TRBJ2-3 better, so the J call may be wrong. The germline V gene encodes CDR1 SGHVS and CDR2 FQNEAQ. CDR3 length: 15 residues. CDR3 protein: CASSLIIDREDMQYF. CDR3 nucleotides: TGTGCCAGCAGCCTAATTATCGACAGGGAGGATATGCAGTATTTT.